This T cell receptor beta chain was sequenced for a study of blood T cell repertoires in COVID-19. The wider study: The origin of the acute and convalescent COVID-19 samples was the United States, Italy and Spain.

The junction had 19 bases not matched to a gene; V was cut back by 6 bases and J by 5 bases. The CDR3 has 18 residues. The germline V gene has CDR1 SEHNR and CDR2 FQNEAQ (reference sequence). Sequencing used immunoSEQ multiplex PCR; TCRdb keeps in-frame clones, though not all of them. The data show around 300,000 clones, about nine tenths seen once. The chain has TRBV7-9 and TRBJ2-5, with 9 bases fitting TRBD1. The sequenced sample consisted of PBMCs or T cells enriched from blood (not recorded which). This TCR was sampled from a woman in her forties who had recovered from COVID-19. The CDR3, as DNA: TGTGCCAGCAGTTATATTCCGGGACAGGGAGGAGGAGGTGAGACCCAGTACTTC. Encoded protein: CASSYIPGQGGGGETQYF.